The clone carrying this TCR beta chain appeared many times. Its target is unknown. This specimen comes from a study of regulatory T cells in long-lasting Graves disease. Germline V lookup: CDR1 SGHDT, CDR2 YYEEEE. Trimming took 0 bases from V and 3 from J, leaving 13 bases between them. The CDR3 is 16 residues long. Study-level points and caveats: There was favoring of TRBV28, TRBJ1-2 and TRBJ2-5 in persistent disease.

Time point defined: newly diagnosed GD, antithyroid drugs for less than 3 months. Scientists built the TCR library using RNA that was extracted from PBMCs. Investigators prepared the TCR beta libraries by applying iRepertoire HTBI primers and Arm-PCR of CDR3 regions. TCRdb reprocessed the multiplex PCR reads with MiXCR, giving one entry per CDR3 protein. The data contain 350,000 to 550,000 distinct CDR3 sequences, around 15% of them singletons. The sample was also linked to a second study, of T cells in Graves' hyperthyroidism and ophthalmopathy. That source reports: HTBI primers were used for first-round RT-PCR of the TCR CDR3.

The receptor comes from a woman between 45 and 65 years old with Graves disease. The sample was peripheral blood mononuclear cells (PBMCs), taken at new diagnosis, from a patient treated with antithyroid drugs. The chain combines TRBV5-6 with TRBJ2-1; D possibly corresponds to TRBD2 (6 bases). The CDR3 here is CASSLVGRSSYNEQFF. The CDR3 region has the DNA TGTGCCAGCAGCTTGGTAGGGAGGTCAAGCTACAATGAGCAGTTCTTC.